This T cell receptor beta chain was retrieved from a study of T cell responses to AZD1222 COVID-19 vaccine (dated by TCRdb to the early 2020s). Regarding the research as a whole: TCR sequencing was performed for over 230 trial participants, of whom roughly 200 were given two doses of AZD1222 and around 26 were given two doses of MenACWY control vaccine. Trial participants were enrolled by age into 18-55, 56-69 and 70-plus year subgroups, with around 150, 28 and 57 TCR-sequenced participants respectively.

This specimen's time point label, interpreted: about 28 days (+/-7) after the second vaccine dose. AZD1222 recipients whose second dose came at about 4 weeks and those whose second dose came at about 12 weeks were combined into one group, since spike-specific TCR depth and breadth did not differ between the two schedules. Vaccinee samples came from UK trials COV001 and COV002, including a single-blind randomized controlled phase 2/3 trial of AZD1222 (ChAdOx1 nCoV-19) in healthy adults. Trial participant PBMC samples were collected at day 0 and day 28 after the second dose for TCRbeta chain sequencing. Results and caveats for the whole study, not just this receptor: In the small 56-69-year group, the increase in depth fell short of significance, most likely because of low power. Participants were mostly white British, with more females than males. The authors suggested clonal diversity may have been underestimated. Conclusions about previously exposed vaccinees are limited, since just 6 or 7 AZD1222 recipients were seropositive for SARS-CoV-2 at baseline. The whole spike protein was spanned by vaccine-associated CD4 TCRs, and dominant responses were seen in regions 160-218 and 743-854. Because no samples from the day 14 peak response were available, repertoires could be characterized only after the peak T cell response. After two AZD1222 doses, spike-specific TCR breadth and depth were significantly higher than at day 0 and than in MenACWY recipients. Reportedly, almost half of the unique spike-specific TCRs recognized epitopes lying outside the regions that are mutated in the B.1.351 and B.1.1.7 variants.

The CDR3 regions of human TCRbeta chains were analyzed by immunosequencing. Concerning the study's data processing: TCRs in the repertoires were compared against a reference library of SARS-CoV-2-specific TCRs that had been generated with the MIRA antigen-specificity platform. Breadth was defined as the fraction of unique TCRs that were SARS-CoV-2-associated, and depth was defined as the fraction of total T cells that were SARS-CoV-2-associated. Using the MIRA data, each spike-specific TCR was mapped to the spike region that the TCR reacts to and placed in a CD4 or CD8 class. Log10-transformed breadth and depth values were compared by one-way ANOVA with Sidak's multiple comparisons tests. Here the immuneACCESS table is served through TCRdb, limited to in-frame sequences with V and J called. Missing clones are a known gap in these copies; in checked studies unresolved V genes cover under half, and the rest lacks a known reason. V, J and clone size derive from that table, while D and trimming were established from the DNA sequence. Present in this sample are 90,000 to 120,000 clones, 87% of which were seen just once. The top ten constitute roughly 5% of the sample.

About this clone itself: Its antigen is still unknown. Per-base qualities were not stored, and no clone one base away is much larger.

Including the terminal cysteine and phenylalanine, the CDR3 comprises 15 residues. The DNA shown is the 45-base CDR3, in frame from base 1. CDR1 and CDR2 were assigned from the germline V gene (reference sequence) as LNHDA and SQIVND. V trim: 4 bases; J trim: 0 bases; unmatched bases: 3. The sequence joins TRBV19 to TRBJ1-5; the junction holds 7 bases that match TRBD1. This clonotype was obtained from an adult who received the AZD1222 COVID-19 vaccine. The sequencing here drew on peripheral blood, taken 28 days after the second AZD1222 dose. Here the CDR3 is given as CASSRGTASNQPQHF. The DNA is as follows: TGTGCCAGTAGTAGGGGGACAGCTAGCAATCAGCCCCAGCATTTT.